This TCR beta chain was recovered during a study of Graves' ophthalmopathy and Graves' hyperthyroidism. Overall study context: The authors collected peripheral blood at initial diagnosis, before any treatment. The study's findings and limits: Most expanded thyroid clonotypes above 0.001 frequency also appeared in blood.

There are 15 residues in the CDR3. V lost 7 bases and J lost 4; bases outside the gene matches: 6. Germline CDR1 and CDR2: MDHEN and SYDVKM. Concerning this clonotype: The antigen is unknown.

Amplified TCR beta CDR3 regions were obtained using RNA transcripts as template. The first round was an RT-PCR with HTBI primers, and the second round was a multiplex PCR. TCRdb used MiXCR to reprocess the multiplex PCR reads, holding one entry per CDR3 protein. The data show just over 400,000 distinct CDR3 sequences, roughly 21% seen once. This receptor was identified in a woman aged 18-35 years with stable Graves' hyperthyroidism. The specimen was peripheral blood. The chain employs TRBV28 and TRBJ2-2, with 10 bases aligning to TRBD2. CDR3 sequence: CASNSGTSVTGELFF. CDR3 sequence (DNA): TGTGCCAGCAACTCCGGGACTAGCGTCACCGGGGAGCTGTTTTTT.